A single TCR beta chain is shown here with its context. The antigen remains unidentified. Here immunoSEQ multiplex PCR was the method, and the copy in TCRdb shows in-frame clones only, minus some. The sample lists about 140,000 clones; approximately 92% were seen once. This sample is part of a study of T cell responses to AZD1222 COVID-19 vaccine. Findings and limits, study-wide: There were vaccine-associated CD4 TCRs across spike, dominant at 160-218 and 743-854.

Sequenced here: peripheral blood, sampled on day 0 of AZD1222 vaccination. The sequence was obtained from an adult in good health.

CDR3 DNA sequence: TGTGCCAGCAGCGACGACAGGGGGGGCGAGCAGTACTTC. It yields the protein CASSDDRGGEQYF. The chain is built from TRBV11-2 and TRBJ2-7; 9 nucleotides match TRBD1. CDR3 length equals 13 residues. The V gene end was trimmed by 5 bases and the J gene end by 6 bases; junction bases not matched to a gene: 5. The germline V gene encodes CDR1 SGHAT and CDR2 FQNNGV.